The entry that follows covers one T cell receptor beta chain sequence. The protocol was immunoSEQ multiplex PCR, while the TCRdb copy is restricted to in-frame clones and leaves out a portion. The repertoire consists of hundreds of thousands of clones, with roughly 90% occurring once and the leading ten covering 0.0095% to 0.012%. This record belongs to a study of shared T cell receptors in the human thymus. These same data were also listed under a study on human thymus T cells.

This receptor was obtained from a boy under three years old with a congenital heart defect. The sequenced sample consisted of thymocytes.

CDR3 nucleotides: TGTGCCAGCAGTCAGCGGGATAACACCGGGGAGCTGTTTTTT. It encodes CASSQRDNTGELFF. The V call is TRBV28, the J call TRBJ2-2; 7 bases are a match to TRBD2. This CDR3 contains 14 residues. Germline lookup yields CDR1 MDHEN and CDR2 SYDVKM. V gave up 5 bases and J gave up 2 bases; unmatched junction bases: 2.